One sample yielded the 15 T cell receptor beta chains listed below, sequenced in a study of blood T cell repertoires in COVID-19. Sequencing used immunoSEQ multiplex PCR; TCRdb keeps in-frame clones, though not all of them. The sample shows about 200,000 clones, 85% to 90% of them seen only once. Sequencing was carried out using peripheral blood. These receptors all stem from a man in his fifties or sixties with acute or convalescent COVID-19.

The genes are TRBV7-2 and TRBJ1-2; 9 nucleotides match TRBD1. The germline CDR1 and CDR2 sequences are SGHTA and FQGNSA. Germline trimming cut 6 bases from V and 2 bases from J; bases unmatched to any gene: 7. The CDR3 runs to 15 residues. CDR3 in amino acids: CASRPWTGANYGYTF. In DNA, the CDR3 is TGTGCCAGCAGACCTTGGACAGGGGCGAACTATGGCTACACCTTC.

The chain is built from TRBV2 and TRBJ1-1, with 8 bases aligning to TRBD1. Trimming took 5 bases from V and 1 from J; bases not matched to a gene: 12. Germline-derived CDR1 and CDR2 are SNHLY and FYNNEI. This CDR3 contains 17 residues. The CDR3 loop reads CASSSNDRGVANTEAFF. The CDR3 nucleotides read TGTGCCAGCAGTTCCAATGACAGGGGTGTGGCGAACACTGAAGCTTTCTTT.

The chain carries TRBV9 and TRBJ2-2, with 7 bases lining up with TRBD2. The CDR3 length is 17 residues. The junction had 12 bases not matched to a gene; V was cut back by 3 bases and J by 4 bases. Germline lookup yields CDR1 SGDLS and CDR2 YYNGEE. The CDR3 region has the DNA TGTGCCAGCAGCGACCCCCTGAGGGAGGGAGGCACCGGGGAGCTGTTTTTT. Translating it yields CASSDPLREGGTGELFF. Together with reference TRBV9 and TRBJ2-2, the CDR3 gives the full variable domain: DSGVTQTPKHLITATGQRVTLRCSPRSGDLSVYWYQQSLDQGLQFLIQYYNGEERAKGNILERFSAQQFPDLHSELNLSSLELGDSALYFCASSDPLREGGTGELFFGEGSRLTVL.

This clone showed up just once. The V call is TRBV5-5, the J call TRBJ1-1, with 10 bases lining up with TRBD1. The CDR3 is 18 amino acids. Trimming took 0 bases from V and 4 from J; bases not matched to a gene: 12. Germline V CDR1 and CDR2: SGHKS, YYEKEE (reference sequence). CDR3 DNA sequence: TGTGCCAGCAGCTTGGGGCCAAAGGACAGGGGGAGTTTCACTGAAGCTTTCTTT. Translating it yields CASSLGPKDRGSFTEAFF. Full variable domain (missing parts from reference TRBV5-5 and TRBJ1-1): DAGVTQSPTHLIKTRGQQVTLRCSPISGHKSVSWYQQVLGQGPQFIFQYYEKEERGRGNFPDRFSARQFPNYSSELNVNALLLGDSALYLCASSLGPKDRGSFTEAFFGQGTRLTVV.

This clone was seen only a few times. The gene calls are TRBV2 and TRBJ1-2, with 12 bases identical to TRBD1. The ends lost 9 bases at V and 7 bases at J; junction bases unmatched: 6. CDR3 size: 13 residues. Per germline, CDR1 SNHLY and CDR2 FYNNEI. The chain's CDR3 is CASSGQGATGYTF. The DNA of the CDR3 is TGTGCCAGTTCGGGACAGGGGGCCACTGGCTACACCTTC. The variable domain in full, with the rest retrieved from reference TRBV2 and TRBJ1-2, is EPEVTQTPSHQVTQMGQEVILRCVPISNHLYFYWYRQILGQKVEFLVSFYNNEISEKSEIFDDQFSVERPDGSNFTLKIRSTKLEDSAMYFCASSGQGATGYTFGSGTRLTVV.

V and J are TRBV30 and TRBJ1-1, with D possibly being TRBD1 (5 bases). Trimming removed 2 bases at V and 6 bases at J, with 13 bases between. The CDR3 spans 13 residues. Germline V lookup: CDR1 GTSNPN, CDR2 SVGIG (reference sequence). CDR3 sequence: CAWSIFSRAEAFF. DNA for the CDR3: TGTGCCTGGAGTATCTTTTCCAGGGCTGAAGCTTTCTTT.

This rearrangement joins TRBV19 to TRBJ2-5, with a weak D call TRBD2 (5 bases). The V and J ends lost 5 bases and 1 base respectively, with 11 bases between them. This CDR3 has 14 amino acids. The V gene's germline CDR1 is LNHDA and CDR2 SQIVND (reference sequence). CDR3 DNA sequence: TGTGCCAGTAGTGGCCAGCGGAGCCAAGAGACCCAGTACTTC. It yields the protein CASSGQRSQETQYF.

This clone has more than one count but fewer than ten. The V gene is TRBV15, the J gene TRBJ2-1; 11 bases line up with TRBD2. CDR1 is LNHNV and CDR2 is YYDKDF in the germline V gene (reference sequence). Unmatched junction bases numbered 7, after V lost 0 bases and J lost 6 bases. The CDR3 totals 17 residues. The CDR3 DNA sequence: TGTGCCACCAGCAGAGATAGGCTAGCGGGGGGTAGCAATGAGCAGTTCTTC. The encoded protein is CATSRDRLAGGSNEQFF.

The chain carries TRBV5-6 and TRBJ2-2, with 9 nucleotides matching TRBD1. CDR3 length equals 14 residues. Germline CDR1 and CDR2: SGHDT and YYEEEE. V lost 3 bases, J lost 5 bases, and 2 bases stayed unmatched. The CDR3 nucleotides are TGTGCCAGCAGCTGGGACAGGGCTACCGGGGAGCTGTTTTTT. Amino acids: CASSWDRATGELFF.

DNA for the CDR3: TGTGCCAGCGTCCCCCTAGGCGGAGGGAGATATAGCAATCAGCCCCAGCATTTT. Translated: CASVPLGGGRYSNQPQHF. The chain has TRBV21-1 and TRBJ1-5. TRBV21-1 is a recognized pseudogene. The CDR3 is 18 amino acids.

The chain employs TRBV4-2 and TRBJ1-1; maybe TRBD1 (5 bases). Germline V gene data show CDR1 as LGHNA and CDR2 as YNFKEQ. V gave up 1 base and J gave up 2 bases, with 14 bases separating them. The length of the CDR3 is 16 residues. CDR3 amino acids: CASSQVVPGSNTEAFF. The CDR3 region has the DNA TGTGCCAGCAGCCAAGTAGTGCCAGGGTCAAACACTGAAGCTTTCTTT.

The rearrangement links TRBV6-5 to TRBJ2-7; a weak D match, TRBD1 (6 bases). CDR1 is MNHEY and CDR2 is SVGAGI in the germline V gene. V was shortened by 6 bases and J by 2 bases, with 11 bases between the two germline ends. There are 13 residues in the CDR3. CDR3 amino acids: CASRQTGTYEQYF. In nucleotides, the CDR3 is TGTGCCAGCAGGCAGACAGGAACCTACGAGCAGTACTTC.

The chain links TRBV3-1 (or the pseudogene TRBV3-2) to TRBJ1-2; 7 bases are shared with TRBD1. Trimming at V came to 1 base and at J to 2 bases, leaving 4 bases not matched to a gene. CDR3 size: 15 residues. Germline V gene lookup returns CDR1 LGHDT and CDR2 YNNKEL (reference sequence). CDR3 region: CASSQGDSGNYGYTF. Here the CDR3 DNA reads TGTGCCAGCAGCCAAGGGGACAGTGGGAACTATGGCTACACCTTC.

The CDR3 sequence is CSVEGALGTTGNTIYF. In DNA form, the CDR3 reads TGCAGCGTTGAAGGGGCTTTGGGCACCACTGGAAACACCATATATTTT. The chain recombines TRBV29-1 with TRBJ1-3; D is unclear. V was pared by 1 base and J by 2 bases, with 15 bases between. The CDR3 extends over 16 amino acids. Germline V CDR1 and CDR2: SQVTM, ANQGSEA.

The rearrangement uses TRBV3-1 (or the pseudogene TRBV3-2) and TRBJ2-1; TRBD2 agrees at 8 bases. Germline CDR1 reads LGHDT; CDR2 reads YNNKEL (reference sequence). The CDR3 runs to 15 residues. V dropped 4 bases and J dropped 4; count of bases not matched to a gene: 6. The CDR3 loop reads CASSLGVAGYNEQFF. The CDR3 coding sequence is TGTGCCAGCAGCCTCGGGGTAGCGGGATACAATGAGCAGTTCTTC.